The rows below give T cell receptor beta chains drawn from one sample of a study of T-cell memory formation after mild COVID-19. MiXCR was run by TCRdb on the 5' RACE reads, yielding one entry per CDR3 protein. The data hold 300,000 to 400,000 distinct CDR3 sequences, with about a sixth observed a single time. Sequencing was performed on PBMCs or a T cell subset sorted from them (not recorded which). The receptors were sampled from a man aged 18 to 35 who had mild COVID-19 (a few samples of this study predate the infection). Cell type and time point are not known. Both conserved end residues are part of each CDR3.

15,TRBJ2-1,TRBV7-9,CASSLVGGPYNEQFF
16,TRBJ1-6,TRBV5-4,CASSLEGADSYSPLHF
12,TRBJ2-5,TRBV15,CATSRNRETQYF
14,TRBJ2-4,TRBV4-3,CASSQERTARIQYF
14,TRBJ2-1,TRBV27,CASRRPGQGREQFF
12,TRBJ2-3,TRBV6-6,CASNNPGLAQYF
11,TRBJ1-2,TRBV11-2,CAARGNYGYTF
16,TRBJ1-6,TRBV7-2,CASSFTTGRQREPLHF
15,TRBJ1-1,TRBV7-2,CASSFHQGPGTEAFF
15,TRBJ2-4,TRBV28,CASRGVGGLENIQYF
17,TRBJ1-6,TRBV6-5,CASSYPLRQGNNSPLHF
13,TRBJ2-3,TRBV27,CASSPLYTDTQYF
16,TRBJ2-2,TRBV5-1,CASSTLGSLNTGELFF
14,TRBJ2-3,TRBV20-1,CSASLAEGADTQYF